Listed below are T cell receptor beta chains from one sample, sequenced in a study of blood T cells in healthy people across ages. Via MiXCR, TCRdb re-called the 5' RACE reads, giving one row per CDR3 protein. The top ten clones hold about 2.1% of a sample with about 1.8 million distinct CDR3 sequences, about 50% of them seen once. Sequenced material: blood. Receptors were obtained from a woman in her thirties or forties in good health. Both conserved end residues are part of each CDR3. A D gene is named only where the DNA matches it firmly. Some rows mark clone size as missing; the rest say once, few, many or name a class of expanded clone.

d_gene: TRBD2
j_gene: TRBJ2-3
abundance: few
v_gene: TRBV12-3/TRBV12-4
CDR3nt: TGTGCCAGCAGTCGAAGACTAGCACCCAATTTAAGCACAGATACGCAGTATTTT
CDR3aa: CASSRRLAPNLSTDTQYF

d_gene: .
j_gene: TRBJ2-7
abundance: .
v_gene: TRBV20-1
CDR3nt: TGCAGTGCCAATGAAGGGACCTACGAGCAGTACTTC
CDR3aa: CSANEGTYEQYF

d_gene: .
j_gene: TRBJ1-4
abundance: .
v_gene: TRBV10-2
CDR3nt: TGCGCCAGCAGTGAAGGACCGGGAAACGAAAAACTGTTTTTT
CDR3aa: CASSEGPGNEKLFF

d_gene: .
j_gene: TRBJ2-1
abundance: .
v_gene: TRBV7-7
CDR3nt: TGTGCTAGCTCTATGGGCCGGGAAGCCTGCAATGAGCAGTTCTTC
CDR3aa: CASSMGREACNEQFF

d_gene: TRBD1
j_gene: TRBJ1-6
abundance: .
v_gene: TRBV6-2/TRBV6-3
CDR3nt: TGTGCCAGCAGTTACTGGACCCGACAGGGACGCGTAAATTCACCCCTCCACTTT
CDR3aa: CASSYWTRQGRVNSPLHF

d_gene: .
j_gene: TRBJ2-7
abundance: .
v_gene: TRBV20-1
CDR3nt: TGCAGTGCTAGCCGTTCCGGGACCTACGAGCAGTACTTC
CDR3aa: CSASRSGTYEQYF

d_gene: .
j_gene: TRBJ2-1
abundance: .
v_gene: TRBV4-3
CDR3nt: TGCGCCAGCAGCCAAGACAGGGTAGGGTGGTCCTACAATGAGCAGTTCTTC
CDR3aa: CASSQDRVGWSYNEQFF

d_gene: .
j_gene: TRBJ1-2
abundance: few
v_gene: TRBV5-1
CDR3nt: TGCGCCAGCAGCTTGACTAGGGACCGTAAAGACTCTAACTATGGCTACACCTTC
CDR3aa: CASSLTRDRKDSNYGYTF

d_gene: .
j_gene: TRBJ1-2
abundance: few
v_gene: TRBV7-2
CDR3nt: TGTGCCAGCAGCTTTAACCCAACTGACTATGGCTACACCTTC
CDR3aa: CASSFNPTDYGYTF

d_gene: TRBD2
j_gene: TRBJ2-5
abundance: .
v_gene: TRBV20-1
CDR3nt: TGCAGTGCTAGAGGGCTAGCGGGGGGGAAGGAAGAGACCCAGTACTTC
CDR3aa: CSARGLAGGKEETQYF

d_gene: .
j_gene: TRBJ1-6
abundance: few
v_gene: TRBV7-3
CDR3nt: TGTGCCAGCAGCTTAAAAGGGAGGGATTCACCCCTCCACTTT
CDR3aa: CASSLKGRDSPLHF

d_gene: .
j_gene: TRBJ2-4
abundance: .
v_gene: TRBV29-1
CDR3nt: TGCAGCGTCGGATCCAACCCCCTAGGGGGGGTAAGGGACATTCAGTACTTC
CDR3aa: CSVGSNPLGGVRDIQYF

d_gene: .
j_gene: TRBJ2-3
abundance: .
v_gene: TRBV20-1
CDR3nt: TGCAGTGCCCTTGGAGTACCACAACTCGCAGATACGCAGTATTTT
CDR3aa: CSALGVPQLADTQYF

d_gene: .
j_gene: TRBJ2-5
abundance: few
v_gene: TRBV9
CDR3nt: TGTGCCAGCAGCGTAGATGGGGAGAGGGGTCAAGAGACCCAGTACTTC
CDR3aa: CASSVDGERGQETQYF

d_gene: .
j_gene: TRBJ2-2
abundance: .
v_gene: TRBV5-6
CDR3nt: TGTGCCAGCACCAAAGGATTGAACACCGGGGAGCTGTTTTTT
CDR3aa: CASTKGLNTGELFF

d_gene: .
j_gene: TRBJ2-5
abundance: few
v_gene: TRBV6-5
CDR3nt: TGTGCCCCCGCAGTTAGGTTTTTGGGACCCGTCAGAAGGACCCAGTACTTC
CDR3aa: CAPAVRFLGPVRRTQYF

d_gene: .
j_gene: TRBJ2-6
abundance: few
v_gene: TRBV3-1
CDR3nt: TGTGCCAGCAGCCCAAGGAAGGGGTCTGGGGCCAACGTCCTGACTTTC
CDR3aa: CASSPRKGSGANVLTF

d_gene: TRBD1
j_gene: TRBJ2-1
abundance: .
v_gene: TRBV28
CDR3nt: TGTGCCAGCAGTACGCCCGGACAGGGGGCCTACAATGAGCAGTTCTTC
CDR3aa: CASSTPGQGAYNEQFF

d_gene: TRBD1
j_gene: TRBJ2-1
abundance: few
v_gene: TRBV7-6
CDR3nt: TGTGCCAGCAGCGACGGGACAGGGAGCTCCTACAATGAGCAGTTCTTC
CDR3aa: CASSDGTGSSYNEQFF

d_gene: .
j_gene: TRBJ2-3
abundance: .
v_gene: TRBV20-1
CDR3nt: TGCAGTGCTAGAGCTCAAGGCGGGGGCCCTGATGATACGCAGTATTTT
CDR3aa: CSARAQGGGPDDTQYF

d_gene: TRBD2
j_gene: TRBJ2-5
abundance: .
v_gene: TRBV7-2
CDR3nt: TGTGCCAGCAGCAACAGACTAGCGGGGGGGCTCTCGGCTGGCGAGACCCAGTACTTC
CDR3aa: CASSNRLAGGLSAGETQYF

d_gene: .
j_gene: TRBJ2-1
abundance: few
v_gene: TRBV6-5
CDR3nt: TGTGCCAGCAGTTACAAAAACCTCTATGAGCAGTTCTTC
CDR3aa: CASSYKNLYEQFF

d_gene: TRBD1
j_gene: TRBJ1-2
abundance: .
v_gene: TRBV4-3
CDR3nt: TGCGCCAGCAGCATCTACCATCCGACAGGGCCCAAATCTTCTGGCTACACCTTC
CDR3aa: CASSIYHPTGPKSSGYTF

d_gene: TRBD2
j_gene: TRBJ2-5
abundance: .
v_gene: TRBV4-3
CDR3nt: TGCGCCAGCAGCCAAGTCCCGGGGGGGCCGGGGGAGCAGTACTTC
CDR3aa: CASSQVPGGPGEQYF

d_gene: .
j_gene: TRBJ1-2
abundance: few
v_gene: TRBV6-2/TRBV6-3
CDR3nt: TGTGCCAGCAGTTACCCGGGATCTAACTATGGCTACACCTTC
CDR3aa: CASSYPGSNYGYTF

d_gene: .
j_gene: TRBJ1-2
abundance: .
v_gene: TRBV6-6
CDR3nt: TGTGCCAGCACCGCGGGGACCTTCTATGGCTACACCTTC
CDR3aa: CASTAGTFYGYTF

d_gene: .
j_gene: TRBJ2-7
abundance: .
v_gene: TRBV3-1
CDR3nt: TGTGCCAGCAGCCAACTAAATGACAGCCCTGTAGGCTACGAGCAGTACTTC
CDR3aa: CASSQLNDSPVGYEQYF

d_gene: TRBD1
j_gene: TRBJ1-1
abundance: once
v_gene: TRBV6-2/TRBV6-3
CDR3nt: TGTGCCAGCAGACCGACAGGGGGCTGGTCCGGAGCTTTCTTT
CDR3aa: CASRPTGGWSGAFF

d_gene: .
j_gene: TRBJ2-1
abundance: .
v_gene: TRBV7-3
CDR3nt: TGTGCCAGCAGCTTACGAGGGGGGGCCGTTAGTGATGAGCAGTTCTTC
CDR3aa: CASSLRGGAVSDEQFF

d_gene: .
j_gene: TRBJ2-1
abundance: few
v_gene: TRBV5-1
CDR3nt: TGCGCCAGCAGCAGGGATATGAGCTCCTACAATGAGCAGTTCTTC
CDR3aa: CASSRDMSSYNEQFF

d_gene: .
j_gene: TRBJ1-2
abundance: .
v_gene: TRBV4-1
CDR3nt: TGCGCCAGCAGCCAAATCCACAGGGAAGACTATGGCTACACCTTC
CDR3aa: CASSQIHREDYGYTF

d_gene: .
j_gene: TRBJ2-6
abundance: few
v_gene: TRBV6-2/TRBV6-3
CDR3nt: TGTGCCAGCAGTTACCCGGCTCTCCTGACTTTC
CDR3aa: CASSYPALLTF

d_gene: .
j_gene: TRBJ2-7
abundance: .
v_gene: TRBV11-2
CDR3nt: TGTGCCAGCAGCCTAGGATCGGGCCTCGAACGCGAGCAGTACTTC
CDR3aa: CASSLGSGLEREQYF

d_gene: .
j_gene: TRBJ2-1
abundance: .
v_gene: TRBV9
CDR3nt: TGTGCCAGCAGCCCTCCCCCCGGGGCAATGAACAATGAGCAGTTCTTC
CDR3aa: CASSPPPGAMNNEQFF

d_gene: .
j_gene: TRBJ2-5
abundance: .
v_gene: TRBV2
CDR3nt: TGTGCCAGCAGAGACGGAGAAGAGACCCAGTACTTC
CDR3aa: CASRDGEETQYF

d_gene: .
j_gene: TRBJ2-4
abundance: .
v_gene: TRBV6-1
CDR3nt: TGTGCCAGCAGTGAAGAGGGCTGGGCCAAAAACATTCGGTACTTC
CDR3aa: CASSEEGWAKNIRYF

d_gene: TRBD2
j_gene: TRBJ2-7
abundance: .
v_gene: TRBV5-1
CDR3nt: TGCGCCAGCAGCTTGGTTCCCAGCGGGGGGGACGAGCAGTACTTC
CDR3aa: CASSLVPSGGDEQYF

d_gene: .
j_gene: TRBJ1-2
abundance: .
v_gene: TRBV11-3
CDR3nt: TGCGCGTATCGACAGGAATATGGCTACACCTTC
CDR3aa: CAYRQEYGYTF

d_gene: TRBD1
j_gene: TRBJ2-5
abundance: once
v_gene: TRBV2
CDR3nt: TGTGCCAGCAGGGAAGGACAGGGGATTGAGACCCAGTACTTC
CDR3aa: CASREGQGIETQYF

d_gene: TRBD2
j_gene: TRBJ2-1
abundance: .
v_gene: TRBV7-2
CDR3nt: TGTGCCAGCAGCTTAGGGAGGACTAGCCCCGTCTATGAGCAGTTCTTC
CDR3aa: CASSLGRTSPVYEQFF

d_gene: TRBD1
j_gene: TRBJ2-7
abundance: .
v_gene: TRBV12-5
CDR3nt: TGTGCTAGTGGCAGAACAGGGGGAAGCTCCTACAATGAGCAGTACTTC
CDR3aa: CASGRTGGSSYNEQYF

d_gene: .
j_gene: TRBJ1-5
abundance: .
v_gene: TRBV20-1
CDR3nt: TGCAGTGCTAGAGGGGGGCGCGGCAATCAGCCCCAGCATTTT
CDR3aa: CSARGGRGNQPQHF

d_gene: .
j_gene: TRBJ2-3
abundance: .
v_gene: TRBV7-2
CDR3nt: TGTGCCAGCAGCTTAGAGGGTCAGGGGCAAACACGTTCAGATACGCAGTATTTT
CDR3aa: CASSLEGQGQTRSDTQYF

d_gene: .
j_gene: TRBJ2-7
abundance: .
v_gene: TRBV13
CDR3nt: TGTGCCAGCAGCACCCGACAGTCCACCTCCTACGAGCAGTACTTC
CDR3aa: CASSTRQSTSYEQYF

d_gene: .
j_gene: TRBJ2-3
abundance: .
v_gene: TRBV20-1
CDR3nt: TGCAGTGCTAGAGGGAGCTATAGCACAGATACGCAGTATTTT
CDR3aa: CSARGSYSTDTQYF

d_gene: .
j_gene: TRBJ2-5
abundance: few
v_gene: TRBV9
CDR3nt: TGTGCCAGCAGCGTAGGGACTTTTGAAGAGACCCAGTACTTC
CDR3aa: CASSVGTFEETQYF

d_gene: .
j_gene: TRBJ1-1
abundance: .
v_gene: TRBV6-2/TRBV6-3
CDR3nt: TGTGCCAGCAGTTACAGTGAAGGGGGAGCGACTGAAGCTTTCTTT
CDR3aa: CASSYSEGGATEAFF

d_gene: TRBD1
j_gene: TRBJ2-3
abundance: .
v_gene: TRBV9
CDR3nt: TGTGCCAGCAGCGCCGGACAGGGGGTAGATACGCAGTATTTT
CDR3aa: CASSAGQGVDTQYF

d_gene: .
j_gene: TRBJ1-5
abundance: .
v_gene: TRBV20-1
CDR3nt: TGCAGTGCTAGGGGGTGGGGAGGAGGAACTTTTGGCAATCAGCCCCAGCATTTT
CDR3aa: CSARGWGGGTFGNQPQHF

d_gene: .
j_gene: TRBJ2-3
abundance: .
v_gene: TRBV15
CDR3nt: TGTGCCACCAGCAGAGATCTAGGCAGCACAGATACGCAGTATTTT
CDR3aa: CATSRDLGSTDTQYF

d_gene: .
j_gene: TRBJ1-4
abundance: .
v_gene: TRBV10-3
CDR3nt: TGTGCCAACAGACGAGTCGTGGGAGAAAAACTGTTTTTT
CDR3aa: CANRRVVGEKLFF

d_gene: TRBD1
j_gene: TRBJ1-2
abundance: few
v_gene: TRBV7-9
CDR3nt: TGTGCCAGCAGCTTAGCCAGCGACAGGGGTAGAGGCGGCTACACCTTC
CDR3aa: CASSLASDRGRGGYTF